The present entry profiles one T cell receptor (beta chain) with its context. Its antigen remains unidentified. The data were taken from a study of vaccination and CD4 T cells after COVID-19. The sample's treatment: roughly 10-day PBMC culture with coronavirus spike peptide pools or control peptides (ViraFEST assay). Positivity by PCR occurred from March to December 2020, a period that predated US Alpha, Beta and Delta variants. The CDR3 extends over 15 amino acids. V was cut by 3 bases and J by 1 base, with 12 bases left in between. Cultured CD4+ T cell DNA underwent sequencing with the Oncomine TCR Beta short-read assay. TCRdb ran MiXCR on the PCR reads and lists one entry per CDR3 protein. The sample lists 17,000 or so distinct CDR3 sequences; 30% to 45% were seen once.

The chain recombines TRBV12-3 or TRBV12-4 with TRBJ1-2; a weak D match, TRBD1 (6 bases). The clonotype was recovered from a human donor who had recovered from COVID-19. Sequencing was performed on CD4+ T cells from blood, cultured in vitro. DNA of the CDR3: TGTGCCAGCAGTTTGAGCGGGGGCGATAACTATGGCTACACCTTC. Protein product: CASSLSGGDNYGYTF.